This T cell receptor (beta chain) was observed in a study of read filtering for tumor transcriptome and immune sequencing. Study information: The cohort had about 16 men and 14 women aged about 45 to 80, mean about 70 years. Transcriptome libraries were built from DNase-treated RNA. RNA-seq yielded only 85 to 1273 TCR reads, IR-seq about 3.5 to 10.27 million.

The library was built from 400 to 500 ng RNA with molecular barcoded adaptors for alpha/delta and beta/gamma chains. MiXCR was run by TCRdb on the reads, yielding one entry per CDR3 protein. The repertoire holds roughly 90,000 distinct CDR3 sequences, with roughly an eighth as singletons. There are 20 residues in the CDR3. General study findings and limits: Correlation between methods rose after single-read clonotypes were removed.

This clonotype was counted between two and nine times. Its antigen is as yet unknown. The receptor was derived from a donor aged 40 or older with multiple myeloma. This chain joins TRBV21-1 and TRBJ1-1. TRBV21-1 is a pseudogene. Sequenced: a population of CD138-negative cells sorted from bone marrow. The CDR3 sequence is CASSKARVGALEYVNTEALF. CDR3 nucleotide sequence: TGTGCCAGCAGCAAAGCCCGAGTTGGGGCCCTGGAGTATGTGAACACTGAAGCTCTCTTT.